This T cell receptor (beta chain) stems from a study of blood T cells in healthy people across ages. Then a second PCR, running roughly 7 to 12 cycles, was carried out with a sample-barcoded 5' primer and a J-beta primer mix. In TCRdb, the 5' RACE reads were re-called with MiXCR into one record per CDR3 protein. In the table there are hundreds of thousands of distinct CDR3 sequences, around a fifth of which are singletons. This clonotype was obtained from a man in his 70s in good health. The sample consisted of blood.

CDR3 in amino acids: CASSPRDRGGYGYTF. DNA for the CDR3: TGTGCCAGCAGTCCCCGGGACAGGGGGGGGTATGGCTACACCTTC. J is TRBJ1-2 and V is TRBV27; 11 positions match TRBD1. V lost 5 bases to trimming and J lost 5 bases; unmatched junction nucleotides: 7. This CDR3 comprises 15 residues. Germline-derived CDR1 and CDR2 are MNHEY and SMNVEV (reference sequence).